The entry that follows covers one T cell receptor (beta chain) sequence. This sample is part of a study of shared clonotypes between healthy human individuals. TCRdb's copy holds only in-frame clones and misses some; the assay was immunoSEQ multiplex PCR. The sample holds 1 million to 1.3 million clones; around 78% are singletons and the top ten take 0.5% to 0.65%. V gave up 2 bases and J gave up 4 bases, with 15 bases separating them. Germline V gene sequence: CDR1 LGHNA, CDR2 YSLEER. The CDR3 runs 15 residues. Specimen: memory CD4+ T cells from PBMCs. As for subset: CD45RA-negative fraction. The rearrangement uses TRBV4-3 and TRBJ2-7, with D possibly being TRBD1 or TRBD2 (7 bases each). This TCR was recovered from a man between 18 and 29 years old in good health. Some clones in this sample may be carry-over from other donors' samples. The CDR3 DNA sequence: TGCGCCAGCAGCCAACAGCGGGACAGCCTGTACGAGCAGTACTTC. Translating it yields CASSQQRDSLYEQYF.